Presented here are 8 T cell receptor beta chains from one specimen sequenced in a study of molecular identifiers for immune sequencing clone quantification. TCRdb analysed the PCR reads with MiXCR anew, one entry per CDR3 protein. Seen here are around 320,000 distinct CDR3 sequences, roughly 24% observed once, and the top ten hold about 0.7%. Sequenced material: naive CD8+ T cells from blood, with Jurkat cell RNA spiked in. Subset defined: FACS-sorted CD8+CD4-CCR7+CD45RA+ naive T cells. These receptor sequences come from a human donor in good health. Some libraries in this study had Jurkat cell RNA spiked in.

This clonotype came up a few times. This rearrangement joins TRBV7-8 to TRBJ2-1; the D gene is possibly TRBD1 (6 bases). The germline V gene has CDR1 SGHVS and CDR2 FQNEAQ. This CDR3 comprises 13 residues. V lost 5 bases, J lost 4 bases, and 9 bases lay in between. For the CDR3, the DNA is TGTGCCAGCAGCGCAGGACAGTACAATGAGCAGTTCTTC. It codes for CASSAGQYNEQFF.

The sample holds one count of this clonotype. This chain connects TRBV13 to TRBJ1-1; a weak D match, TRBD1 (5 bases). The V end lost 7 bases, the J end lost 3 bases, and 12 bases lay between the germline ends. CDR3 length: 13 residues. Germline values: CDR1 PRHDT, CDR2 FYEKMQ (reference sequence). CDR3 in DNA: TGTGCCAGCAATTATCGGGGGTACACTGAAGCTTTCTTT. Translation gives CASNYRGYTEAFF.

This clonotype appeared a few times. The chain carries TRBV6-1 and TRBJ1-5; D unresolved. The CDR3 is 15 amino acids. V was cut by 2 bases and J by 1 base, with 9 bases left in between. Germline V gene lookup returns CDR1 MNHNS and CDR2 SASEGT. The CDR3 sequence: CASSEFVGSNQPQHF. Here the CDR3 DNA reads TGTGCCAGCAGTGAATTCGTTGGCAGCAATCAGCCCCAGCATTTT.

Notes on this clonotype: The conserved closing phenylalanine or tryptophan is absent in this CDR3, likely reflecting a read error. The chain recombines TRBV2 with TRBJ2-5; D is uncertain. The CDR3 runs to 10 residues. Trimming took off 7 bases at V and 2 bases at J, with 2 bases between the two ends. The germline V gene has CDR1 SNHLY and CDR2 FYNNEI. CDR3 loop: CASNQETQYL. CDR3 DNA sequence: TGTGCCAGCAATCAAGAGACCCAGTACCTC.

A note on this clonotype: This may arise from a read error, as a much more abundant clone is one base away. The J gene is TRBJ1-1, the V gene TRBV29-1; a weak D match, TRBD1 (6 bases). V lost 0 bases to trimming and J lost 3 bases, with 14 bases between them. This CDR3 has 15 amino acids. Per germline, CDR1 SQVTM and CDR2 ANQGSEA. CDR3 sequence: CSVEELWGRDTEAFF. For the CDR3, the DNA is TGCAGCGTTGAAGAGTTATGGGGGCGGGACACTGAAGCTTTCTTT. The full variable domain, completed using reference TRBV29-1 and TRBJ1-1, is SAVISQKPSRDICQRGTSLTIQCQVDSQVTMMFWYRQQPGQSLTLIATANQGSEATYESGFVIDKFPISRPNLTFSTLTVSNMSPEDSSIYLCSVEELWGRDTEAFFGQGTRLTVV.

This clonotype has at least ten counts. The CDR3 loop reads CASSQVEESYSNQPQHF. In DNA, the CDR3 is TGCGCCAGCAGCCAAGTCGAAGAATCCTATAGCAATCAGCCCCAGCATTTT. The chain recombines TRBV4-1 with TRBJ1-5, with no clear D. Looked up from germline, CDR1 is MGHRA and CDR2 is YSYEKL. The CDR3 is 17 amino acids. V shed 1 base and J shed 0 bases, with 13 bases lying between them.

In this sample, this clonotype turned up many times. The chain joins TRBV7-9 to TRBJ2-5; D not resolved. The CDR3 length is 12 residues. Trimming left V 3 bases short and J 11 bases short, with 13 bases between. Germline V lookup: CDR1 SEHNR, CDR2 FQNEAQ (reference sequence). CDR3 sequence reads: CASSFETTPQYF. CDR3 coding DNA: TGTGCCAGCAGCTTCGAAACTACTCCTCAGTACTTC. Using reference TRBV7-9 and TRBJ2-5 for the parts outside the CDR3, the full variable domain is DTGVSQNPRHKITKRGQNVTFRCDPISEHNRLYWYRQTLGQGPEFLTYFQNEAQLEKSRLLSDRFSAERPKGSFSTLEIQRTEQGDSAMYLCASSFETTPQYFGPGTRLLVL.

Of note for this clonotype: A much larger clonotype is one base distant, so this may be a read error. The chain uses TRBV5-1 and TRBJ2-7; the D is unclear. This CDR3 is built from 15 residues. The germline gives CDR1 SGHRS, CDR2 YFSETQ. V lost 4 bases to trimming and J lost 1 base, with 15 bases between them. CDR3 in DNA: TGCGCCAGCAGCCTTGAGGCAGGTCGGTCCTACGAGCAGTACTTC. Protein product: CASSLEAGRSYEQYF.